This T cell receptor (beta chain) is drawn from a study of patients and donors after allogeneic stem cell transplantation. MiXCR was run by TCRdb on the RT-PCR reads, yielding one entry per CDR3 protein. The table has hundreds of thousands of distinct CDR3 sequences, less than 15% seen once. This clonotype occurred a few times. The CDR3 is made up of 15 amino acids. Germline V gene lookup returns CDR1 DFQATT and CDR2 SNEGSKA (reference sequence). The V gene end was trimmed by 3 bases and the J gene end by 4 bases; junction bases not matched to a gene: 10. The rearrangement uses TRBV20-1 and TRBJ1-2; 8 bases line up with TRBD1. The specimen was blood, either unsorted or a sorted T cell fraction (not recorded which). This clonotype originated in a human donor who was either an allogeneic HSCT recipient or a stem cell or donor lymphocyte infusion donor (not recorded which). It is not recorded whose cells these are; they may come from a transplant donor. CDR3 amino acids: CSASPPGTGSYGYTF. The CDR3 DNA follows: TGCAGTGCTAGCCCACCCGGGACAGGATCCTATGGCTACACCTTC.